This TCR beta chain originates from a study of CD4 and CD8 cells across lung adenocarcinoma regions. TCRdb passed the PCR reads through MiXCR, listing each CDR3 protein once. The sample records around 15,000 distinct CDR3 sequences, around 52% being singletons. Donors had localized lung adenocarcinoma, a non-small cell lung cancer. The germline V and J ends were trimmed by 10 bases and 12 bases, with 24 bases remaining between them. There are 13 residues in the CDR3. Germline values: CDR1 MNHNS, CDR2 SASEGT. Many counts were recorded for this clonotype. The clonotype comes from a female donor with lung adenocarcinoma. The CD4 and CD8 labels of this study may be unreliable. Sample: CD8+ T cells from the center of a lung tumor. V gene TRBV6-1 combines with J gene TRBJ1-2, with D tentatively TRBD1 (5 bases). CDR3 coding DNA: TGTGCCACCCGGGGGTATAGGGAGGACCGAGACACCTTC. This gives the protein CATRGYREDRDTF.